This T cell receptor (beta chain) was observed in a study of T cells in localized non-small cell lung cancer. Study-wide results and limits: Appearance in adjacent lung was seen for a median around 60 of the top 100 tumor clones.

Clones were read by immunoSEQ multiplex PCR, and TCRdb kept only the in-frame ones, dropping some. The table has almost 40,000 clones, just over 85% seen once. Between the trimmed V and J ends, which lost 1 base and 5 bases, there was a span of 8 bases. The CDR3 has 13 residues. Germline V gene lookup returns CDR1 MDHEN and CDR2 SYDVKM. Remarks on this clone: Its specificity is not known.

The sample here was peripheral blood mononuclear cells, taken before any cancer treatment. The origin of this receptor is a male donor at least 60 years old with stage II lung adenocarcinoma. The chain is built from TRBV28 and TRBJ2-5, with D possibly being TRBD2 (5 bases). Written as DNA, the CDR3 is TGTGCCAGCAGTTTATCAGGCGGGGAGACCCAGTACTTC. Translating it yields CASSLSGGETQYF. The whole variable domain, filled in from reference TRBV28 and TRBJ2-5, reads DVKVTQSSRYLVKRTGEKVFLECVQDMDHENMFWYRQDPGLGLRLIYFSYDVKMKEKGDIPEGYSVSREKKERFSLILESASTNQTSMYLCASSLSGGETQYFGPGTRLLVL.